The clone carrying this TCR beta chain has a count of ten or more. Its cognate antigen is unknown. This specimen belongs to a study of T cells in Graves' hyperthyroidism and ophthalmopathy. RNA transcripts provided the source from which TCR beta CDR3 regions were amplified. TCR CDR3 regions were first amplified by RT-PCR with HTBI primers. TCRdb re-analysed the multiplex PCR reads in MiXCR, keeping a single row per CDR3 protein. The repertoire includes around 240,000 distinct CDR3 sequences, roughly 15% of them detected once, and roughly 13% sits in the top ten. Findings and limits, study-wide: A 13 V-J model separated ophthalmopathy from stable hyperthyroidism. Ophthalmopathy onset followed model prediction by a median approximately seven months.

Germline V gives CDR1 SNHLY, CDR2 FYNNEI. The V and J ends lost 6 bases and 0 bases respectively, with 12 bases between them. The CDR3 is made up of 14 amino acids. Diagnosing involved the use of clinical symptoms, serum thyroxine and TRAb, thyroid ultrasound and orbital computed tomography. Initially, at the first diagnosis of hyperthyroidism and before any ophthalmopathy symptoms, blood was sampled. This sequence was found in a woman aged 40 to 55 with Graves' hyperthyroidism that later progressed to Graves' ophthalmopathy. The chain links TRBV2 to TRBJ2-7, with D possibly being TRBD1 (6 bases). Sequencing was done on a sample of blood. The CDR3 coding sequence is TGTGCCAGCAGCCGGGACACGATCTCCTACGAGCAGTACTTC. Translation gives CASSRDTISYEQYF.